This TCR beta chain comes out of a study of response to subunit inactivated influenza vaccine. Overall study findings and caveats: Authors suggested seasonal influenza vaccinations each recruit few new T cells.

TCRdb reprocessed the RT-PCR reads via MiXCR and lists one record per CDR3 protein. This sample carries 450,000 to 700,000 distinct CDR3 sequences, around 13% of them seen once, and the ten largest clones take more than 9.5%. V was clipped by 3 bases and J by 5 bases; unmatched bases: 9. In germline, CDR1 is LNHNV, CDR2 YYDKDF (reference sequence). This CDR3 spans 16 amino acids. As regards this clonotype: Antigen: not known.

The sample consisted of PBMCs from blood, taken approximately 12 days after vaccination. This chain links TRBV15 with TRBJ1-5; TRBD1 matches at 8 bases. This TCR came from a man in his fifties or sixties who received an inactivated influenza vaccine. CDR3 loop: CATSSGTGGVDQPQHF. The CDR3 nucleotides are TGTGCCACCAGCAGCGGCACAGGGGGAGTTGATCAGCCCCAGCATTTT.